These 23 T cell receptor beta chains share one sample of origin, sequenced in a study of cytomegalovirus exposure and HLA in healthy donors. The primer mix had 60 Vbeta and 13 Jbeta primers. The data were produced by immunoSEQ multiplex PCR, yet TCRdb's version contains in-frame clones alone and is incomplete. Seen in this sample are about 160,000 clones; the ten most common clones hold about 2%. Sequencing input: PBMCs. The receptor source for this set is a man younger than 40 in good health and CMV-seronegative.

The chain couples TRBV5-4 to TRBJ2-7; 8 bases are a match to TRBD2. This CDR3 contains 12 residues. Germline V lookup: CDR1 SGHNT, CDR2 YYREEE (reference sequence). The ends lost 0 bases at V and 9 bases at J; junction bases unmatched: 2. The CDR3 nucleotides read TGTGCCAGCAGCTTGGGGACTAGCAGGCAGTACTTC. This sequence encodes CASSLGTSRQYF.

V is TRBV7-9 and J is TRBJ2-1, with TRBD1 as a possible D gene (6 bases). V gave up 3 bases and J gave up 0 bases, with 9 bases separating them. Germline V gene data show CDR1 as SEHNR and CDR2 as FQNEAQ (reference sequence). CDR3 length equals 15 residues. CDR3 sequence (DNA): TGTGCCAGCAGCTTTACAGGGAGCTCCTACAATGAGCAGTTCTTC. Its protein is CASSFTGSSYNEQFF. The whole variable domain, remainder taken from reference TRBV7-9 and TRBJ2-1, is DTGVSQNPRHKITKRGQNVTFRCDPISEHNRLYWYRQTLGQGPEFLTYFQNEAQLEKSRLLSDRFSAERPKGSFSTLEIQRTEQGDSAMYLCASSFTGSSYNEQFFGPGTRLTVL.

The chain's CDR3 is CASSSTLQGARVYEQYF. The CDR3 region has the DNA TGTGCCAGCAGTTCAACCCTACAGGGGGCGAGGGTGTACGAGCAGTACTTC. The chain employs TRBV28 and TRBJ2-7; 9 bases agree with TRBD1. The trim removed 4 bases at V and 4 bases at J, leaving 14 bases unmatched. From germline, CDR1 is MDHEN and CDR2 SYDVKM. CDR3 length equals 17 residues. Variable domain in full (rest from reference TRBV28 and TRBJ2-7): DVKVTQSSRYLVKRTGEKVFLECVQDMDHENMFWYRQDPGLGLRLIYFSYDVKMKEKGDIPEGYSVSREKKERFSLILESASTNQTSMYLCASSSTLQGARVYEQYFGPGTRLTVT.

The rearrangement uses TRBV11-3 and TRBJ2-3; 9 nucleotides align to TRBD2. Germline-derived CDR1 and CDR2 are SGHNT and YENEEA. The V segment lost 5 bases and the J segment 0 bases; nucleotides outside the gene matches: 9. The CDR3 covers 17 residues. CDR3 sequence: CASSQGKTSGSTDTQYF. In DNA form, the CDR3 reads TGTGCCAGCAGCCAGGGGAAGACTAGCGGAAGCACAGATACGCAGTATTTT.

V gene TRBV5-6 combines with J gene TRBJ2-2, with 13 bases matching TRBD2. The CDR3 extends over 18 amino acids. Germline lookup yields CDR1 SGHDT and CDR2 YYEEEE. V lost 0 bases and J lost 4; bases outside the gene matches: 6. As DNA, the CDR3 is TGTGCCAGCAGCTTGGAAGGACTAGCGGGAGTAGGCACCGGGGAGCTGTTTTTT. Protein: CASSLEGLAGVGTGELFF. The variable domain in full, completed from reference TRBV5-6 and TRBJ2-2, reads DAGVTQSPTHLIKTRGQQVTLRCSPKSGHDTVSWYQQALGQGPQFIFQYYEEEERQRGNFPDRFSGHQFPNYSSELNVNALLLGDSALYLCASSLEGLAGVGTGELFFGEGSRLTVL.

This sequence joins TRBV15 and TRBJ2-6; D possibly corresponds to TRBD1 (5 bases). V was clipped by 1 base and J by 1 base, with 8 bases between them. Germline values: CDR1 LNHNV, CDR2 YYDKDF (reference sequence). The CDR3 is 16 residues long. CDR3: CATSRAPGSGANVLTF. In DNA, the CDR3 is TGTGCCACCAGCAGAGCCCCAGGGTCTGGGGCCAACGTCCTGACTTTC.

The chain uses TRBV7-2 and TRBJ2-1, with 7 bases lining up with TRBD2. The germline V gene encodes CDR1 SGHTA and CDR2 FQGNSA. CDR3 size: 13 residues. J lost 7 bases, V lost 1 base, and 1 base had no gene match. CDR3 in DNA: TGTGCCAGCAGCTTAGGGCGGGAGAATGAGCAGTTCTTC. Encoded protein: CASSLGRENEQFF.

V usage is TRBV7-9 and J usage is TRBJ2-2, with 16 bases fitting TRBD2. Germline V gives CDR1 SEHNR, CDR2 FQNEAQ (reference sequence). The V gene end was trimmed by 6 bases and the J gene end by 4 bases; junction bases not matched to a gene: 8. The CDR3 is made up of 18 amino acids. CDR3 region: CASRTGLAGGRRTGELFF. The DNA of the CDR3 is TGTGCCAGCAGGACGGGACTAGCGGGAGGGCGTCGCACCGGGGAGCTGTTTTTT.

V is TRBV23-1 and J is TRBJ1-2; 8 bases fit TRBD1. TRBV23-1 is marked as an open reading frame, function uncertain. The CDR3 has 15 residues. Trimming cost V 2 bases and J 2 bases; bases outside gene matches: 4. In DNA form, the CDR3 reads TGCGCCAGCAGTCAACCCTGGGACAGGAACTATGGCTACACCTTC. Translated, it gives CASSQPWDRNYGYTF.

The CDR3 loop reads CASSQVQQPQHF. DNA for the CDR3: TGTGCCAGTAGCCAAGTGCAGCAGCCCCAGCATTTT. V gene TRBV19 combines with J gene TRBJ1-5; no clear D gene. Germline assignment: CDR1 LNHDA and CDR2 SQIVND (reference sequence). The CDR3 consists of 12 residues. With 6 bases removed from V and 7 bases from J, the gap between germline ends came to 10 bases.

The rearrangement uses TRBV5-5 and TRBJ2-2; the D gene is possibly TRBD2 (5 bases). V dropped 1 base and J dropped 4 bases, with 14 bases sitting between them. This CDR3 contains 16 residues. Germline CDR1 is SGHKS and CDR2 is YYEKEE (reference sequence). Written as DNA, the CDR3 is TGTGCCAGCAGCTTGCCAGCGCTAGCCTTCACCGGGGAGCTGTTTTTT. This sequence encodes CASSLPALAFTGELFF.

The chain couples TRBV15 to TRBJ1-1; the match to TRBD1 covers 8 bases. The length of the CDR3 is 14 residues. The germline CDR1 and CDR2 sequences are LNHNV and YYDKDF (reference sequence). V lost 7 bases, J lost 4 bases, and 8 bases stayed unmatched. CDR3 nucleotides: TGTGCCACCAAAACCGGACAGGGATCCACTGAAGCTTTCTTT. Its translation: CATKTGQGSTEAFF.

The chain links TRBV30 to TRBJ1-1; TRBD1 aligns across 7 bases. Germline CDR1 GTSNPN, CDR2 SVGIG (reference sequence). The CDR3 sequence is 15 residues long. The trim removed 2 bases at V and 1 base at J, leaving 7 bases unmatched. The CDR3 loop reads CAWSTTGVGNTEAFF. The CDR3 nucleotides read TGTGCCTGGAGTACCACAGGGGTGGGGAACACTGAAGCTTTCTTT.

This sequence joins TRBV4-3 and TRBJ2-7; D might be TRBD2 (5 bases). V was shortened by 4 bases and J by 3 bases, with 19 bases between the two germline ends. The germline gives CDR1 LGHNA, CDR2 YSLEER. The CDR3 sequence is 16 residues long. This CDR3 reads CASSPMATDWGYEQYF. The CDR3 nucleotides are TGCGCCAGCAGCCCTATGGCTACGGACTGGGGCTACGAGCAGTACTTC.

This chain links TRBV11-3 with TRBJ1-1; D may be TRBD1 (6 bases). The germline V and J ends were trimmed by 5 bases and 2 bases, with 12 bases remaining between them. Per the germline V gene, CDR1 is SGHNT and CDR2 is YENEEA. The length of the CDR3 is 14 residues. The CDR3 region has the DNA TGTGCCAGCAGCCTCAGACAGGCTAACACTGAAGCTTTCTTT. Protein: CASSLRQANTEAFF. Variable domain in full (rest from reference TRBV11-3 and TRBJ1-1): EAGVVQSPRYKIIEKKQPVAFWCNPISGHNTLYWYLQNLGQGPELLIRYENEEAVDDSQLPKDRFSAERLKGVDSTLKIQPAELGDSAVYLCASSLRQANTEAFFGQGTRLTVV.

The chain combines TRBV7-9 with TRBJ2-7; 11 bases fit TRBD2. V shed 3 bases and J 5 bases; nucleotides not matched to a gene: 3. CDR3 length: 14 residues. The germline V gene has CDR1 SEHNR and CDR2 FQNEAQ (reference sequence). The chain's CDR3 is CASSFNSGRDEQYF. The CDR3 nucleotides read TGTGCCAGCAGCTTTAATAGCGGGAGGGACGAGCAGTACTTC.

This chain joins TRBV11-2 and TRBJ1-1; unclear D gene. Trimming removed 4 bases from V and 0 bases from J, with 6 bases in between. Germline loops: CDR1 SGHAT, CDR2 FQNNGV. The CDR3 sequence is 13 residues long. The CDR3, as DNA: TGTGCCAGCAGCTGGCCGCTGAACACTGAAGCTTTCTTT. Translated, it gives CASSWPLNTEAFF. The full variable domain, rest sourced from reference TRBV11-2 and TRBJ1-1, is EAGVAQSPRYKIIEKRQSVAFWCNPISGHATLYWYQQILGQGPKLLIQFQNNGVVDDSQLPKDRFSAERLKGVDSTLKIQPAKLEDSAVYLCASSWPLNTEAFFGQGTRLTVV.

The rearrangement joins TRBV10-3 to TRBJ1-2; no clear D. Per the germline V gene, CDR1 is ENHRY and CDR2 is SYGVKD. The length of the CDR3 is 15 residues. V shed 7 bases and J shed 1 base, with 16 bases lying between them. The CDR3 spells CAITPREEFNYGYTF. CDR3 DNA sequence: TGTGCCATCACCCCGAGAGAAGAATTTAACTATGGCTACACCTTC.

This chain uses TRBV28 with TRBJ2-7, with 10 bases fitting TRBD1. Trimming at V came to 5 bases and at J to 5 bases, leaving 12 bases not matched to a gene. The CDR3 covers 16 residues. In germline, CDR1 is MDHEN, CDR2 SYDVKM. This CDR3 reads CASSRPQTGGGDEQYF. In DNA form, the CDR3 reads TGTGCCAGCAGTAGACCCCAGACAGGGGGCGGGGACGAGCAGTACTTC.

The genes are TRBV27 and TRBJ2-2; TRBD2 agrees at 9 bases. This CDR3 has 16 amino acids. Germline CDR1 is MNHEY and CDR2 is SMNVEV (reference sequence). V shed 5 bases, J shed 8 bases, and the junction held 12 bases outside the gene matches. CDR3 region: CASSRWGSGSGGELFF. DNA for the CDR3: TGTGCCAGCAGTAGATGGGGTAGCGGGAGTGGGGGGGAGCTGTTTTTT.

The chain combines TRBV12-2 with TRBJ2-7; the table's D call TRBD2 went unverified against the DNA. TRBV12-2 is assigned pseudogene status. This CDR3 has 14 amino acids. The CDR3 DNA reads as TGTGCAAGTCGCTTAGGTGGGAGGGGGTACGAGCAGTACTTC. This encodes CASRLGGRGYEQYF.

The V and J genes are TRBV19 and TRBJ2-3; TRBD2 matches at 13 bases. The CDR3 extends over 15 amino acids. Germline loops: CDR1 LNHDA, CDR2 SQIVND (reference sequence). V was pared by 10 bases and J by 4 bases, with 8 bases of the junction left unmatched. In DNA form, the CDR3 reads TGTGCCACTAGGACTAGCGGGAGTTGGGCAGATACGCAGTATTTT. Translated, it gives CATRTSGSWADTQYF.

The chain's CDR3 is CASSFSVNTGELFF. Written as DNA, the CDR3 is TGTGCCAGCTCATTCAGTGTGAACACCGGGGAGCTGTTTTTT. The rearrangement joins TRBV18 to TRBJ2-2, with D uncertain. CDR3 size: 14 residues. V gave up 5 bases and J gave up 1 base, with 8 bases separating them. In germline, CDR1 is KGHSH, CDR2 LQKENI.